These 8 T cell receptor beta chains were sequenced from one sample in a study of control samples from healthy donors and cancer patients. This table comes from immunoSEQ multiplex PCR, and its TCRdb copy is limited to in-frame clones, with some not included. The sample lists 190,000 or so clones, 85% to 95% occurring once. Sequencing was performed on blood. These receptors all come from a man aged 18 to 30 in good health.

The chain carries TRBV28 and TRBJ2-7; 7 bases fit TRBD1. V gave up 8 bases and J gave up 0 bases; unmatched junction bases: 7. Germline-derived CDR1 and CDR2 are MDHEN and SYDVKM. The CDR3 runs 14 residues. The CDR3 DNA is TGTGCCAGCGGAAGACAGGGTGTCTCCTACGAGCAGTACTTC. This translates into CASGRQGVSYEQYF. The full variable domain, completed using reference TRBV28 and TRBJ2-7, is DVKVTQSSRYLVKRTGEKVFLECVQDMDHENMFWYRQDPGLGLRLIYFSYDVKMKEKGDIPEGYSVSREKKERFSLILESASTNQTSMYLCASGRQGVSYEQYFGPGTRLTVT.

J is TRBJ2-6 and V is TRBV12-5, with D tentatively TRBD1 (6 bases). V was trimmed by 5 bases and J by 1 base, leaving 9 bases between them. Germline V CDR1 and CDR2: LGHNT, FRNRAP. The CDR3 runs 15 residues. CDR3 in amino acids: CASGRTGSGANVLTF. CDR3 sequence (DNA): TGTGCTAGTGGTCGAACAGGGTCTGGGGCCAACGTCCTGACTTTC.

The CDR3 sequence: CAISVRGGTSDYNEQFF. For the CDR3, the DNA is TGTGCCATCAGTGTTCGCGGGGGGACATCGGACTACAATGAGCAGTTCTTC. V gene TRBV10-3 combines with J gene TRBJ2-1; 8 bases are a match to TRBD2. The CDR3 contains 17 residues. CDR1 ENHRY and CDR2 SYGVKD come from the germline V gene. V lost 4 bases to trimming and J lost 3 bases; unmatched junction nucleotides: 11.

The chain employs TRBV3-1 (or the pseudogene TRBV3-2) and TRBJ2-3; 12 nucleotides match TRBD2. V shed 4 bases, J shed 2 bases, and the junction held 1 base outside the gene matches. Per the germline V gene, CDR1 is LGHDT and CDR2 is YNNKEL (reference sequence). The CDR3 contains 15 residues. Written as DNA, the CDR3 is TGTGCCAGCAGCCGGACTAGCGGGGCCACAGATACGCAGTATTTT. Translating it yields CASSRTSGATDTQYF.

The chain joins TRBV5-6 to TRBJ2-2; 9 nucleotides align to TRBD1. The CDR3 is 16 residues long. The V gene end was trimmed by 4 bases and the J gene end by 4 bases; junction bases not matched to a gene: 8. Germline CDR1 reads SGHDT; CDR2 reads YYEEEE. This CDR3 is CASSKNRGRITGELFF. DNA of the CDR3: TGTGCCAGCAGCAAAAACAGGGGGCGAATCACCGGGGAGCTGTTTTTT.

The chain carries TRBV7-9 and TRBJ2-1; TRBD2 is a possible D gene (5 bases). The CDR3 is made up of 16 amino acids. Trimming pared 4 bases from V and 6 bases from J, leaving 19 bases between. CDR1 is SEHNR, CDR2 FQNEAQ, per germline (reference sequence). Written as DNA, the CDR3 is TGTGCCAGCAGCTGTAAGCGGAATGCGCCACGCAATGAGCAGTTCTTC. Translating gives CASSCKRNAPRNEQFF.

The chain carries TRBV5-1 and TRBJ1-4; the D gene is possibly TRBD1 (5 bases). V lost 4 bases and J lost 7, with 11 bases in between. Germline CDR1 reads SGHRS; CDR2 reads YFSETQ. This CDR3 is built from 13 residues. CDR3 in amino acids: CASSRDAVEKLFF. The CDR3 bases are TGCGCCAGCAGCCGGGACGCAGTTGAAAAACTGTTTTTT.

The CDR3 DNA is TGTGCCACCAGTGACCCCACCCCGGGTGAGCAGTTCTTC. Protein product: CATSDPTPGEQFF. The J gene is TRBJ2-1, the V gene TRBV24-1; D ambiguous. The CDR3 is 13 amino acids. Germline V gives CDR1 KGHDR, CDR2 SFDVKD. V was clipped by 4 bases and J by 9 bases, with 12 bases between them.